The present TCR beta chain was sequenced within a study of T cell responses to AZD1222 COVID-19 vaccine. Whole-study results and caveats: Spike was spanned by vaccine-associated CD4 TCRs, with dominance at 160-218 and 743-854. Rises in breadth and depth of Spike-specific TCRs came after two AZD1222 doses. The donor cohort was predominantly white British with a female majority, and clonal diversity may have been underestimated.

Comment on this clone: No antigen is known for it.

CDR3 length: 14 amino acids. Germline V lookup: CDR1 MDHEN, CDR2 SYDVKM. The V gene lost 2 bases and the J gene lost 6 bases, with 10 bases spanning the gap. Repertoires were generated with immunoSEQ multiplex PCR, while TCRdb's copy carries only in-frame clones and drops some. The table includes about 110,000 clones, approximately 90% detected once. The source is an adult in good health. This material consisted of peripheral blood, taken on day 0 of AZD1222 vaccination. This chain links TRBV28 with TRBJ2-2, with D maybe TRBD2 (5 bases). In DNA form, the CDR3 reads TGTGCCAGCAGTTTAATTGGAGGCGCCGGGGAGCTGTTTTTT. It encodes CASSLIGGAGELFF. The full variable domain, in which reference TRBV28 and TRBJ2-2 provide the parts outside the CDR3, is DVKVTQSSRYLVKRTGEKVFLECVQDMDHENMFWYRQDPGLGLRLIYFSYDVKMKEKGDIPEGYSVSREKKERFSLILESASTNQTSMYLCASSLIGGAGELFFGEGSRLTVL.